These T cell receptor beta chains were read from a single sample in a study of T cells in Graves' hyperthyroidism and ophthalmopathy. Each CDR3 protein is one row after TCRdb ran MiXCR on the multiplex PCR reads. The sample consists of about 580,000 distinct CDR3 sequences, around 42% of them appearing once. The specimen sequenced was peripheral blood or thyroid tissue (not recorded which). These receptors were obtained from a woman in her late teens or twenties with Graves' hyperthyroidism. CDR3s include the opening cysteine and the closing phenylalanine or tryptophan.

>TRBV6-5|TRBJ1-2
CASSYSSRPGNGYTF
>TRBV7-9|TRBJ2-6
CASSHTGLAGANVLTF
>TRBV2|TRBJ2-2
CASSVGRRLPGNTGELFF
>TRBV29-1|TRBJ1-2
CSVRGQVGYTF
>TRBV11-2|TRBJ1-5
CDSAAGPQHF
>TRBV9|TRBJ1-4
CASSVAANEKLFF
>TRBV30|TRBJ1-1
CASPWEYRTEAFF
>TRBV18|TRBJ2-2
CASSPRTGLTGELFF
>TRBV20-1|.
CSASREYNEQYF
>TRBV5-1|TRBJ2-7
CASSLDRGLNEQYF
>TRBV6-1|TRBJ2-7
CASSEATALGEQYF
>TRBV15|TRBJ1-2
CATSREVGANYGYTF
>TRBV12-3/TRBV12-4|TRBJ1-2
CASSSTRGTYGYTF
>TRBV20-1|TRBJ1-3
CSASSGNTIYF
>TRBV12-3/TRBV12-4|TRBJ1-2
CASSFRRANYGYTF
>TRBV19|TRBJ1-1
CASSIGGGQQNTEAFF
>TRBV12-3/TRBV12-4|TRBJ1-5
CASRSAGDTSQPQHF
>TRBV2|TRBJ1-4
CASRGRLALRNEKLFF
>TRBV6-1|TRBJ1-3
CASSEVYRANYGYTIYF
>TRBV25-1|TRBJ1-2
CARDRTDYGYTF
>TRBV10-3|TRBJ2-7
CAISLAGGGNEQYF
>TRBV9|TRBJ2-5
CASSAGEYQETQYF